The 29 T cell receptor beta chains reported below all come from one sample, sequenced in a study of blood T cell repertoires in COVID-19. Using immunoSEQ multiplex PCR, the repertoire was profiled, and TCRdb retains in-frame clones only, with some absent. Of about 360,000 clones listed, around nine tenths are singletons. The specimen sequenced was peripheral blood. These receptors all come from a woman aged 55 to 70 with COVID-19, enrolled during active disease.

The chain employs TRBV18 and TRBJ1-3; the D gene is possibly TRBD1 (6 bases). CDR1 and CDR2 (germline): KGHSH, LQKENI. Trimming left V 3 bases short and J 0 bases short, with 15 bases between. This CDR3 has 17 residues. The CDR3 bases are TGTGCCAGCTCACCCAATACTGGACAGTTCTCTGGAAACACCATATATTTT. Its protein is CASSPNTGQFSGNTIYF.

This clone was counted only a few times. V is TRBV2 and J is TRBJ1-3; unclear D gene. The CDR3 sequence is 14 residues long. Germline V CDR1 and CDR2: SNHLY, FYNNEI. Deletions cut 6 bases from V and 0 bases from J, with 9 bases between. CDR3 coding DNA: TGTGCCAGCAGACCATGGAGCTCTGGAAACACCATATATTTT. Protein product: CASRPWSSGNTIYF.

The chain carries TRBV25-1 and TRBJ1-5, with a tentative D call TRBD1 (5 bases). CDR1 is MGHDK, CDR2 SYGVNS, per germline. The V and J ends lost 6 bases and 0 bases respectively, with 9 bases between them. This CDR3 region has 14 residues. The CDR3 loop is CASSRDSSNQPQHF. In nucleotides, the CDR3 is TGTGCCAGCAGCCGAGACAGTAGCAATCAGCCCCAGCATTTT.

The count of this clone is one. The chain has TRBV7-2 and TRBJ2-3; 12 bases align to TRBD2. This CDR3 region has 17 residues. Germline V gene lookup returns CDR1 SGHTA and CDR2 FQGNSA. The ends lost 1 base at V and 1 base at J; junction bases unmatched: 3. The CDR3 DNA is TGTGCCAGCAGCTTAGGGCCTAGCGGGGGGGGCACAGATACGCAGTATTTT. It specifies CASSLGPSGGGTDTQYF. Complete variable domain (other parts from reference TRBV7-2 and TRBJ2-3): GAGVSQSPSNKVTEKGKDVELRCDPISGHTALYWYRQSLGQGLEFLIYFQGNSAPDKSGLPSDRFSAERTGGSVSTLTIQRTQQEDSAVYLCASSLGPSGGGTDTQYFGPGTRLTVL.

This chain's CDR3 is CASSASLRTEAFF. CDR3 nucleotides: TGTGCCAGCAGCGCCTCCCTGAGGACTGAAGCTTTCTTT. The chain employs TRBV9 and TRBJ1-1; no firm D call. The length of the CDR3 is 13 residues. Germline CDR1 and CDR2: SGDLS and YYNGEE. Trimming took off 3 bases at V and 5 bases at J, with 11 bases between the two ends.

V is TRBV18 and J is TRBJ2-7; D unclear. Per the germline V gene, CDR1 is KGHSH and CDR2 is LQKENI. Trimming removed 1 base at V and 1 base at J, with 8 bases between. The CDR3 totals 14 residues. This CDR3 reads CASSPRATSYEQYF. As DNA, the CDR3 is TGTGCCAGCTCACCACGGGCCACTTCCTACGAGCAGTACTTC.

The chain carries TRBV18 and TRBJ2-2; D perhaps matches TRBD1 (5 bases). The CDR3 contains 17 residues. Per germline, CDR1 KGHSH and CDR2 LQKENI. V shed 3 bases and J shed 3 bases, with 17 bases lying between them. CDR3 sequence (DNA): TGTGCCAGCTCACCGGAAGGGGTCCTATGGTACACCGGGGAGCTGTTTTTT. Translated: CASSPEGVLWYTGELFF.

The chain carries TRBV5-1 and TRBJ2-7; tentative D call: TRBD1 (5 bases). The germline V gene encodes CDR1 SGHRS and CDR2 YFSETQ. Trimming left V 0 bases short and J 2 bases short, with 12 bases between. The CDR3 is made up of 15 amino acids. CDR3 region: CASSLEPGKAYEQYF. The CDR3 bases are TGCGCCAGCAGCTTGGAACCAGGGAAGGCCTACGAGCAGTACTTC.

CDR3: CASSQALGVFYGYTF. CDR3 in DNA: TGCGCCAGCAGCCAAGCCCTCGGGGTATTCTATGGCTACACCTTC. The chain uses TRBV4-1 and TRBJ1-2; D gene uncertain. The germline V gene has CDR1 MGHRA and CDR2 YSYEKL. The V end lost 1 base, the J end lost 4 bases, and 13 bases lay between the germline ends. This CDR3 has 15 residues.

As to this clone: Other DNA sequences in this sample translate to the same CDR3. This chain joins TRBV18 and TRBJ2-2; 7 bases line up with TRBD1. Trimming removed 3 bases from V and 4 bases from J; junction bases left unmatched: 5. The CDR3 loop spans 15 amino acids. CDR1 and CDR2 from the germline V gene are KGHSH and LQKENI. CDR3: CASSPRTGGTGELFF. The CDR3 region has the DNA TGTGCCAGCTCACCGCGGACAGGTGGCACCGGGGAGCTGTTTTTT. The variable domain in full, completed from reference TRBV18 and TRBJ2-2, reads NAGVMQNPRHLVRRRGQEARLRCSPMKGHSHVYWYRQLPEEGLKFMVYLQKENIIDESGMPKERFSAEFPKEGPSILRIQQVVRGDSAAYFCASSPRTGGTGELFFGEGSRLTVL.

CDR3 bases: TGTGCCAGCAGATCTCTGACAGGGGGATTGGGGAAACTGTTTTTT. Translated, it gives CASRSLTGGLGKLFF. The chain employs TRBV6-5 and TRBJ1-4; 9 nucleotides line up with TRBD1. Germline loops: CDR1 MNHEY, CDR2 SVGAGI. Losses at the gene ends were 6 bases for V and 11 bases for J; bases not matched to a gene: 13. The CDR3 is 15 amino acids.

The chain uses TRBV2 and TRBJ2-3; a weak D match, TRBD2 (5 bases). The CDR3 loop spans 15 amino acids. Germline assignment: CDR1 SNHLY and CDR2 FYNNEI. V was trimmed by 6 bases and J by 4 bases, leaving 17 bases between them. The CDR3 DNA reads TGTGCCAGCAGGACCCCGGGATTCGTCCCAGATACGCAGTATTTT. Translating gives CASRTPGFVPDTQYF.

This chain joins TRBV4-1 and TRBJ2-5, with TRBD1 matching 10 bases. The V and J ends lost 6 bases and 5 bases, in that order; junction bases with no gene match: 6. CDR3 length equals 14 residues. CDR1 and CDR2 from the germline V gene are MGHRA and YSYEKL. The CDR3, as DNA: TGCGCCAGCAGGCCCGGGACAGGGGAGGAGACCCAGTACTTC. Its protein product is CASRPGTGEETQYF.

The rearrangement links TRBV2 to TRBJ1-2; 7 bases map to TRBD1. Germline CDR1 and CDR2: SNHLY and FYNNEI. V trimming: 4 bases; J trimming: 8 bases; junction bases outside the gene matches: 22. The CDR3 consists of 18 residues. The chain's CDR3 is CASSVVSVIGDSSIGYTF. The CDR3 DNA reads as TGTGCCAGCAGTGTAGTTAGTGTGATAGGGGACAGTTCTATCGGCTACACCTTC.

This rearrangement joins TRBV30 to TRBJ1-1; a weak D match, TRBD1 (6 bases). Germline loops: CDR1 GTSNPN, CDR2 SVGIG (reference sequence). The CDR3 contains 13 residues. V was trimmed by 2 bases and J by 1 base, leaving 8 bases between them. CDR3 DNA: TGTGCCTGGAGTCAGGGGAAGAACACTGAAGCTTTCTTT. Protein product: CAWSQGKNTEAFF.

The V call is TRBV6-6, the J call TRBJ1-2; no firm D call. In germline, CDR1 is MNHNY, CDR2 SVGAGI (reference sequence). V was pared by 9 bases and J by 2 bases, with 13 bases between. The CDR3 has 13 residues. This CDR3 is CASLELPNYGYTF. As DNA, the CDR3 is TGTGCCAGTTTAGAGCTTCCGAACTATGGCTACACCTTC.

The chain carries TRBV21-1 and TRBJ1-5; the D call in the table, TRBD1, was not verified against the DNA. TRBV21-1 is a pseudogene segment. This CDR3 spans 16 amino acids. The DNA of the CDR3 is TGTGCCAGCAGCAAAGCGCTAGGGGCCGGTTATCAGCCCCAGCATTTT. It yields the protein CASSKALGAGYQPQHF.

The chain recombines TRBV30 with TRBJ1-2; unclear D gene. The CDR3 loop spans 13 amino acids. V lost 4 bases to trimming and J lost 3 bases, with 12 bases between them. From germline, CDR1 is GTSNPN and CDR2 SVGIG (reference sequence). CDR3 coding DNA: TGTGCCTGGACCCCAACGGGGTACTATGGCTACACCTTC. Protein sequence: CAWTPTGYYGYTF.

The chain joins TRBV13 to TRBJ1-2, with a possible D match to TRBD1 (5 bases). Germline CDR1 is PRHDT and CDR2 is FYEKMQ (reference sequence). The CDR3 totals 12 residues. V gave up 5 bases and J gave up 11 bases, with 15 bases separating them. In DNA form, the CDR3 reads TGTGCCAGCAGCACACAGGCTGGAGGGTACACCTTC. Residues: CASSTQAGGYTF.

This clone was counted only a few times. J is TRBJ1-5 and V is TRBV19; 9 nucleotides match TRBD1. CDR3 length: 16 amino acids. V was clipped by 5 bases and J by 3 bases; unmatched bases: 8. Germline-derived CDR1 and CDR2 are LNHDA and SQIVND (reference sequence). CDR3 residues: CASSPPWTGVNQPQHF. DNA for the CDR3: TGTGCCAGTAGTCCCCCTTGGACAGGGGTCAATCAGCCCCAGCATTTT.

This sequence joins TRBV10-3 and TRBJ1-4, with D possibly being TRBD1 (5 bases). The V end lost 5 bases, the J end lost 2 bases, and 15 bases lay between the germline ends. CDR1 is ENHRY and CDR2 is SYGVKD in the germline V gene. The length of the CDR3 is 16 residues. The CDR3 reads CAISTRGGGTNEKLFF. The CDR3 DNA follows: TGTGCCATCAGTACCCGCGGGGGTGGGACTAATGAAAAACTGTTTTTT.

The V call is TRBV3-1 (or the pseudogene TRBV3-2), the J call TRBJ2-2; maybe TRBD1 (5 bases). The CDR3 spans 20 residues. Germline V gives CDR1 LGHDT, CDR2 YNNKEL (reference sequence). The ends were cut back, 0 bases at V and 1 base at J, with 21 bases in the middle. Here the CDR3 DNA reads TGTGCCAGCAGCCAAGATGGCTGGGCCTCGTGGCAGGGGAACACCGGGGAGCTGTTTTTT. Translating gives CASSQDGWASWQGNTGELFF.

This clone has a single count. The V gene is TRBV5-4, the J gene TRBJ2-5; TRBD2 agrees at 8 bases. The CDR3 covers 16 residues. Trimming at V came to 0 bases and at J to 1 base, leaving 5 bases not matched to a gene. CDR1 is SGHNT and CDR2 is YYREEE in the germline V gene (reference sequence). CDR3 sequence (DNA): TGTGCCAGCAGCTTGGTTGCAGCGGGGGCCCAAGAGACCCAGTACTTC. The encoded protein is CASSLVAAGAQETQYF.

The genes are TRBV6-6 and TRBJ1-1; D might be TRBD1 (5 bases). The germline CDR1 and CDR2 sequences are MNHNY and SVGAGI (reference sequence). Between the trimmed V and J ends, which lost 2 bases and 1 base, there was a span of 11 bases. This CDR3 contains 15 residues. Written as DNA, the CDR3 is TGTGCCAGCAGTTACGCGACAGTACCGAACACTGAAGCTTTCTTT. Protein product: CASSYATVPNTEAFF.

The genes are TRBV11-1 and TRBJ2-2; D gene unclear. CDR1 and CDR2 (germline): SGHAT, FQDESV (reference sequence). V dropped 2 bases and J dropped 6 bases, with 7 bases sitting between them. This CDR3 has 13 amino acids. The CDR3 sequence: CASSLRQPGELFF. DNA of the CDR3: TGTGCCAGCAGCTTAAGACAACCCGGGGAGCTGTTTTTT. The entire variable domain, with the rest obtained from reference TRBV11-1 and TRBJ2-2, is as follows: EAEVAQSPRYKITEKSQAVAFWCDPISGHATLYWYRQILGQGPELLVQFQDESVVDDSQLPKDRFSAERLKGVDSTLKIQPAELGDSAMYLCASSLRQPGELFFGEGSRLTVL.

The rearrangement joins TRBV18 to TRBJ2-1; TRBD2 might be the D (5 bases). Per germline, CDR1 KGHSH and CDR2 LQKENI. CDR3 length: 16 amino acids. Trimming removed 0 bases from V and 7 bases from J, with 16 bases in between. DNA of the CDR3: TGTGCCAGCTCACCACCGGGTAGGACCCGGAGGAATGAGCAGTTCTTC. The encoded protein is CASSPPGRTRRNEQFF.

CDR3 nucleotide sequence: TGCGCCAGCAGCCTGCGAAACCGGGACAATGAGCAGTTCTTC. Its translation: CASSLRNRDNEQFF. The chain carries TRBV5-1 and TRBJ2-1; no reliable D call. This CDR3 region has 14 residues. V lost 4 bases and J 5 bases, leaving 13 bases between the germline ends. Germline V gene lookup returns CDR1 SGHRS and CDR2 YFSETQ.

This chain joins TRBV5-4 and TRBJ2-1, with D uncertain. Looked up from germline, CDR1 is SGHNT and CDR2 is YYREEE (reference sequence). Trimming left V 7 bases short and J 5 bases short, with 13 bases between. CDR3 length: 13 amino acids. The CDR3 here is CASSRGRNNEQFF. In DNA form, the CDR3 reads TGTGCCAGCTCGCGAGGCAGAAACAATGAGCAGTTCTTC.

The chain has TRBV27 and TRBJ2-7, with 7 bases aligning to TRBD1. The CDR3 runs 15 residues. V dropped 3 bases and J dropped 3; count of bases not matched to a gene: 8. Germline assignment: CDR1 MNHEY and CDR2 SMNVEV (reference sequence). The CDR3 coding sequence is TGTGCCAGCAGTTTCCAAGGGGGCTTGAGCTACGAGCAGTACTTC. This sequence encodes CASSFQGGLSYEQYF.